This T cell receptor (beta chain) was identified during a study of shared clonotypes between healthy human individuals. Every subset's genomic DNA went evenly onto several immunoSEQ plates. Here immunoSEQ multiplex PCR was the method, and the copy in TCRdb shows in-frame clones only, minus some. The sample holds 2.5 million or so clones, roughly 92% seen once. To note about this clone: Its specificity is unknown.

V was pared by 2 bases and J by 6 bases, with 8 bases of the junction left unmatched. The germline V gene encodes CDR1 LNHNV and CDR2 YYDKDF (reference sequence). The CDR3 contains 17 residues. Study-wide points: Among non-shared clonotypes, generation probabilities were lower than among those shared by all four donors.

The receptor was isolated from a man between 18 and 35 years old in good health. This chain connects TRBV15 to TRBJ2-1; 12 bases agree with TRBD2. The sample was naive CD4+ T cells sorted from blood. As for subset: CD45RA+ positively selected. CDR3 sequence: CATSRSYLAGGGNEQFF. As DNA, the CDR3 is TGTGCCACCAGCAGATCCTATCTAGCGGGGGGGGGCAATGAGCAGTTCTTC.